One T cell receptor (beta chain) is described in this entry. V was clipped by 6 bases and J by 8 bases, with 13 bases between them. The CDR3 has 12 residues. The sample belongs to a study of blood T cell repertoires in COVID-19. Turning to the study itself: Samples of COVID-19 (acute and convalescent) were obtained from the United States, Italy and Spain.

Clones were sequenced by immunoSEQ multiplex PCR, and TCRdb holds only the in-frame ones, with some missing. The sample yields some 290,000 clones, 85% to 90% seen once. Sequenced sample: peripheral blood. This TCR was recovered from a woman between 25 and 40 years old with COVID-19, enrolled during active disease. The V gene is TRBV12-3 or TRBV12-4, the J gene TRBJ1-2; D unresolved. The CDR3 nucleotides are TGTGCCAGCAGCCGGTTACTGCGAGGCTACACCTTC. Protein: CASSRLLRGYTF.